The 32 T cell receptor beta chains below all came from one sample that was sequenced in a study of shared clonotypes between healthy human individuals. The assay was immunoSEQ multiplex PCR, and TCRdb's table has in-frame clones only and misses some. The sample gives about 510,000 clones, about three quarters of which show up once; roughly an eighth is in the top ten. The sequenced sample consisted of PBMCs. These receptors came from a woman in her thirties or forties in good health. Some clones in this sample may be carry-over from other donors' samples.

This clone appeared a few times. The V and J genes are TRBV18 and TRBJ2-5, with D possibly TRBD2 on 5 matching bases. V lost 4 bases and J lost 1, with 10 bases in between. This CDR3 region has 14 residues. Germline CDR1 KGHSH, CDR2 LQKENI. Here the CDR3 DNA reads TGTGCCAGCTCACTAGCGAGGGCCCAAGAGACCCAGTACTTC. This encodes CASSLARAQETQYF.

DNA of the CDR3: TGTGCCAGCTCACCCACGATGATCGACACTGAAGCTTTCTTT. Translated: CASSPTMIDTEAFF. The chain has TRBV18 and TRBJ1-1; D unclear. V lost 3 bases and J 3 bases, leaving 11 bases between the germline ends. This CDR3 has 14 amino acids. CDR1 and CDR2 from the germline V gene are KGHSH and LQKENI.

The V and J genes are TRBV4-1 and TRBJ2-1, with D perhaps TRBD2 (6 bases). The V gene lost 0 bases and the J gene lost 10 bases, with 13 bases spanning the gap. CDR1 and CDR2 from the germline V gene are MGHRA and YSYEKL. The CDR3 is 14 residues long. The CDR3 coding sequence is TGCGCCAGCAGCCAAGATTCACTAGCCGCCGAGCAGTTCTTC. Its translation is CASSQDSLAAEQFF.

This clone was observed many times. The chain recombines TRBV7-3 with TRBJ2-1; 9 positions agree with TRBD2. The CDR3 loop spans 18 amino acids. After removal of 2 bases from V and 0 bases from J, the junction contained 8 bases not matched to a gene. CDR1 SGHTA and CDR2 FQGTGA come from the germline V gene. CDR3 loop: CASSLGGGRALSYNEQFF. In DNA form, the CDR3 reads TGTGCCAGCAGCTTAGGGGGCGGGAGGGCCCTCTCCTACAATGAGCAGTTCTTC.

The chain joins TRBV11-2 to TRBJ2-3; unclear D gene. Looked up from germline, CDR1 is SGHAT and CDR2 is FQNNGV. The CDR3 contains 14 residues. Trimming removed 1 base from V and 6 bases from J, with 11 bases in between. The CDR3 DNA reads TGTGCCAGCAGCTTAGGTCCCTTGGGGGATACGCAGTATTTT. It is translated as CASSLGPLGDTQYF.

This clone was found a few times. This chain uses TRBV28 with TRBJ2-7; D remains unclear. This CDR3 region has 11 residues. The germline gives CDR1 MDHEN, CDR2 SYDVKM. V shed 8 bases and J shed 4 bases, with 9 bases lying between them. CDR3 DNA sequence: TGTGCCAGCTTGAAGAATTACGAGCAGTACTTC. Protein: CASLKNYEQYF.

This clone was detected many times. The chain couples TRBV19 to TRBJ1-4, with 10 bases matching TRBD1. Germline V gene sequence: CDR1 LNHDA, CDR2 SQIVND (reference sequence). CDR3 length equals 19 residues. J lost 0 bases, V lost 3 bases, and 10 bases had no gene match. For the CDR3, the DNA is TGTGCCAGTAGTATTAGCCGGGACAGGGGCCACGCAACTAATGAAAAACTGTTTTTT. It codes for CASSISRDRGHATNEKLFF.

The chain combines TRBV5-4 with TRBJ2-5, with TRBD2 matching 8 bases. The assigned J gene may be wrong: the sequence end matches TRBJ2-7 better. Germline CDR1 SGHNT, CDR2 YYREEE (reference sequence). The CDR3 runs to 15 residues. CDR3 in amino acids: CASSDKRERVYEQYF. The CDR3 DNA reads TGTGCCAGCAGCGACAAGCGGGAGAGGGTCTACGAGCAGTACTTC.

The chain couples TRBV19 to TRBJ2-7; TRBD1 matches 7 bases. Trimming took 6 bases from V and 7 from J; bases not matched to a gene: 12. The CDR3 totals 14 residues. Germline lookup yields CDR1 LNHDA and CDR2 SQIVND (reference sequence). CDR3 bases: TGTGCCAGTAGGCCACCGGGACAGAGGCTTGAGCAGTACTTC. Amino acids: CASRPPGQRLEQYF.

J is TRBJ2-1 and V is TRBV5-1; 7 bases are shared with TRBD1. This CDR3 spans 15 amino acids. Germline assignment: CDR1 SGHRS and CDR2 YFSETQ. V trimming: 2 bases; J trimming: 9 bases; junction bases outside the gene matches: 11. This chain's CDR3 is CASSFRTGVLGEQFF. CDR3 coding DNA: TGCGCCAGCAGCTTTCGCACAGGGGTTCTGGGTGAGCAGTTCTTC.

The chain is built from TRBV5-8 and TRBJ2-2; 11 positions match TRBD2. CDR3 size: 14 residues. CDR1 is SGHTS, CDR2 YDEGEE, per germline. Trimming removed 9 bases from V and 7 bases from J; junction bases left unmatched: 8. The DNA of the CDR3 is TGTGCCACTACTAGCGGGAGAGTTTTCGGGGAGCTGTTTTTT. Protein sequence: CATTSGRVFGELFF.

The chain couples TRBV15 to TRBJ1-2, with TRBD1 as a possible D gene (6 bases). The CDR3 totals 14 residues. Germline CDR1 is LNHNV and CDR2 is YYDKDF (reference sequence). Trimming removed 8 bases from V and 7 bases from J, with 20 bases in between. This chain's CDR3 is CATRGRAGMGGYTF. CDR3 sequence (DNA): TGTGCCACCCGGGGGCGGGCAGGGATGGGTGGCTACACCTTC.

V is TRBV15 and J is TRBJ1-1; D ambiguous. The CDR3 length is 13 residues. V lost 0 bases and J lost 10, with 12 bases in between. Germline CDR1 LNHNV, CDR2 YYDKDF (reference sequence). The CDR3 region is CATSRDSEQRAFF. CDR3 bases: TGTGCCACCAGCAGAGATAGTGAACAGAGAGCTTTCTTT.

This clone was seen a handful of times. CDR3 loop: CASLQGAWETQYF. CDR3 bases: TGTGCCAGCCTACAGGGGGCATGGGAGACCCAGTACTTC. This sequence joins TRBV6-5 and TRBJ2-5; 9 positions match TRBD1. Per germline, CDR1 MNHEY and CDR2 SVGAGI. V gave up 8 bases and J gave up 5 bases; unmatched junction bases: 6. The CDR3 has 13 residues.

The chain combines TRBV28 with TRBJ2-3, with 10 bases fitting TRBD2. V shed 5 bases and J 5 bases; nucleotides not matched to a gene: 7. The CDR3 is 15 residues long. CDR1 is MDHEN and CDR2 is SYDVKM in the germline V gene. The CDR3 DNA follows: TGTGCCAGCAGTACTGCGGGACTAGCGATAGATACGCAGTATTTT. Translated: CASSTAGLAIDTQYF. Full variable domain (remainder filled in from reference TRBV28 and TRBJ2-3): DVKVTQSSRYLVKRTGEKVFLECVQDMDHENMFWYRQDPGLGLRLIYFSYDVKMKEKGDIPEGYSVSREKKERFSLILESASTNQTSMYLCASSTAGLAIDTQYFGPGTRLTVL.

A single count supports this clone. V gene TRBV6-5 combines with J gene TRBJ1-1, with 8 bases aligning to TRBD1. The CDR3 extends over 16 amino acids. V dropped 0 bases and J dropped 5; count of bases not matched to a gene: 8. Per the germline V gene, CDR1 is MNHEY and CDR2 is SVGAGI. CDR3 sequence reads: CASSYSPRTGKTEAFF. Written as DNA, the CDR3 is TGTGCCAGCAGTTACTCCCCGCGGACAGGGAAAACTGAAGCTTTCTTT.

The chain has TRBV4-2 and TRBJ2-5; weak D call: TRBD1 (6 bases). The CDR3 consists of 14 residues. Trimming took 4 bases from V and 2 from J, leaving 11 bases between them. Germline V CDR1 and CDR2: LGHNA, YNFKEQ. CDR3 residues: CASSPDRGQETQYF. CDR3 sequence (DNA): TGTGCCAGCAGCCCGGACAGAGGACAAGAGACCCAGTACTTC.

This chain uses TRBV18 with TRBJ2-7, with D unresolved. The V end was cut by 5 bases, the J end by 4 bases, with 9 bases between. CDR1 and CDR2 from the germline V gene are KGHSH and LQKENI. This CDR3 region has 12 residues. CDR3 sequence reads: CASSKQIYEQYF. The CDR3 coding sequence is TGTGCCAGCTCAAAACAGATTTACGAGCAGTACTTC.

The chain has TRBV29-1 and TRBJ2-7; 10 bases agree with TRBD2. The V gene end was trimmed by 6 bases and the J gene end by 3 bases; junction bases not matched to a gene: 8. The CDR3 contains 14 residues. Per germline, CDR1 SQVTM and CDR2 ANQGSEA. This CDR3 is CSVVSSGSFYEQYF. In DNA form, the CDR3 reads TGCAGCGTCGTATCTAGCGGGAGTTTCTACGAGCAGTACTTC.

For this clone: At one end the junction does not follow the germline gene, possibly because of a read error. The chain recombines TRBV7-7 with TRBJ2-3, with a weak D call TRBD2 (6 bases). Germline CDR1 and CDR2: SSHAT and FNYEAQ (reference sequence). CDR3 size: 12 residues. The CDR3 spells CASSHAGDTQYF. DNA of the CDR3: TGTGCTAGCAGCCACGCGGGGGATACGCAGTATTTT.

The chain has TRBV28 and TRBJ1-3; D is unresolved. V shed 6 bases and J shed 0 bases, with 12 bases lying between them. Per germline, CDR1 MDHEN and CDR2 SYDVKM. The CDR3 is made up of 15 amino acids. CDR3 in amino acids: CASSTSGSSGNTIYF. In DNA, the CDR3 is TGTGCCAGCAGCACAAGCGGGAGCTCTGGAAACACCATATATTTT. Supplemented by reference TRBV28 and TRBJ1-3, the full variable domain reads DVKVTQSSRYLVKRTGEKVFLECVQDMDHENMFWYRQDPGLGLRLIYFSYDVKMKEKGDIPEGYSVSREKKERFSLILESASTNQTSMYLCASSTSGSSGNTIYFGEGSWLTVV.

This CDR3 reads CAWSDRRGAGTEAFF. The CDR3 region has the DNA TGTGCCTGGAGTGACAGGCGGGGGGCAGGTACTGAAGCTTTCTTT. The chain employs TRBV30 and TRBJ1-1, with D perhaps TRBD1 (6 bases). The CDR3 spans 15 residues. Trimming removed 1 base from V and 5 bases from J, with 17 bases in between. The V gene's germline CDR1 is GTSNPN and CDR2 SVGIG (reference sequence).

This clone was counted a single time. The chain has TRBV10-2 and TRBJ1-4; no definite D call. The CDR3 is 16 amino acids. Trimming pared 4 bases from V and 0 bases from J, leaving 12 bases between. Germline V gene sequence: CDR1 WSHSY, CDR2 SAAADI. The CDR3 region is CASSGRPYATNEKLFF. CDR3 nucleotides: TGCGCCAGCAGTGGTCGGCCTTATGCAACTAATGAAAAACTGTTTTTT.

This clone was observed a single time. The chain combines TRBV7-2 with TRBJ2-5, with D unclear. Trimming took off 4 bases at V and 7 bases at J, with 10 bases between the two ends. The CDR3 is 12 amino acids. Germline CDR1 is SGHTA and CDR2 is FQGNSA. CDR3 nucleotides: TGTGCCAGCAGCTCCTCCGGCGGGACCCAGTACTTC. Translating it yields CASSSSGGTQYF.

This sequence joins TRBV11-2 and TRBJ1-1, with D perhaps matching TRBD1 (6 bases). Trimming pared 4 bases from V and 1 base from J, leaving 7 bases between. There are 13 residues in the CDR3. CDR1 is SGHAT, CDR2 FQNNGV, per germline. The CDR3 DNA is TGTGCCAGCAGCTACAGGGCGAACACTGAAGCTTTCTTT. Its translation is CASSYRANTEAFF.

The count of this clone is one. This chain joins TRBV21-1 and TRBJ2-7; the D call of TRBD1 is as the table states it, not checked on the DNA. TRBV21-1 is a recognized pseudogene. The CDR3 runs 13 residues. DNA of the CDR3: TGTGCCAGCAGCAAAGAACAGAACTACGAGCAGTACTTC. Translated: CASSKEQNYEQYF.

This clone was seen a single time. V gene TRBV4-1 combines with J gene TRBJ2-3; 15 bases match TRBD2. Germline V gene sequence: CDR1 MGHRA, CDR2 YSYEKL. V trimming: 3 bases; J trimming: 4 bases; junction bases outside the gene matches: 8. The CDR3 covers 18 residues. CDR3 loop: CASSQLGTSGRPPDTQYF. The CDR3 region has the DNA TGCGCCAGCAGCCAGCTTGGGACTAGCGGGAGGCCACCAGATACGCAGTATTTT.

This clone appeared once. J is TRBJ2-5 and V is TRBV7-3; D remains ambiguous. V was shortened by 5 bases and J by 7 bases, with 11 bases between the two germline ends. This CDR3 spans 12 amino acids. The germline gives CDR1 SGHTA, CDR2 FQGTGA. CDR3 sequence reads: CASSTCWVTQYF. CDR3 nucleotides: TGTGCCAGCAGCACATGTTGGGTGACCCAGTACTTC.

Regarding this clone: At one of its ends the junction is not consistent with the germline gene, which may arise from a read error. This chain joins TRBV29-1 and TRBJ2-2, with D perhaps matching TRBD2 (6 bases). The germline CDR1 and CDR2 sequences are SQVTM and ANQGSEA. This CDR3 is 13 amino acids long. The CDR3 sequence: CSVETENTGGLFF. The CDR3 region has the DNA TGCAGCGTTGAAACGGAGAACACCGGGGGGCTGTTTTTT.

The rearrangement joins TRBV13 to TRBJ2-5, with 7 positions matching TRBD2. V shed 5 bases, J shed 4 bases, and the junction held 13 bases outside the gene matches. Germline assignment: CDR1 PRHDT and CDR2 FYEKMQ (reference sequence). The CDR3 spans 16 residues. CDR3: CASSQTSSQQGETQYF. As DNA, the CDR3 is TGTGCCAGCAGCCAGACTAGCTCACAGCAGGGAGAGACCCAGTACTTC.

The V gene is TRBV4-2, the J gene TRBJ2-5, with TRBD2 matching 12 bases. Per the germline V gene, CDR1 is LGHNA and CDR2 is YNFKEQ. The V and J ends lost 1 base and 5 bases, in that order; junction bases with no gene match: 20. The CDR3 length is 21 residues. The CDR3 DNA follows: TGTGCCAGCAGCCAAGTCCTGACAGGACCGACTAGCGGGAGTCTCCGGGAGACCCAGTACTTC. Its translation: CASSQVLTGPTSGSLRETQYF.

A word on this clone: The CDR3 ends on some other residue instead of the conserved phenylalanine or tryptophan, so this is likely a read error. The CDR3 loop reads CASSVIPRTEAFS. CDR3 bases: TGTGCCAGCAGCGTCATTCCGAGGACTGAAGCTTTCTCT. The genes are TRBV7-3 and TRBJ1-1, with no clear D. V lost 5 bases, J lost 5 bases, and 12 bases lay in between. The CDR3 loop spans 13 amino acids. The germline CDR1 and CDR2 sequences are SGHTA and FQGTGA.